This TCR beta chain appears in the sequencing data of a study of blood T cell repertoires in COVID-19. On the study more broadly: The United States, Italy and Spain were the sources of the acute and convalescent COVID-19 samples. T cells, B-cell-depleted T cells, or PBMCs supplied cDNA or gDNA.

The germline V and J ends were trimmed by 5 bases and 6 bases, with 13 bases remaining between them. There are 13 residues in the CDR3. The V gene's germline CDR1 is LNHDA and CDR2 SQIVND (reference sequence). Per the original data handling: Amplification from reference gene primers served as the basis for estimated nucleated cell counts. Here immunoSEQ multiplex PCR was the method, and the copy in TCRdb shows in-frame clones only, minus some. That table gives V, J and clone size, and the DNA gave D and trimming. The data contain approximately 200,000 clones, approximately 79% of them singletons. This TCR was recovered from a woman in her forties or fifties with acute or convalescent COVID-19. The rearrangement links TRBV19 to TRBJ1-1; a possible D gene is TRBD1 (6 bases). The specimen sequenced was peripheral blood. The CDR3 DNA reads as TGTGCCAGTAGTCCGCGGGGGGCGGCTGAAGCTTTCTTT. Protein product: CASSPRGAAEAFF.